This TCR beta chain was profiled in a study of T cells in women clearing cervical HPV infection. Whole-study context: Cases: HPV16-related CIN3 or worse on histology, a couple of invasive cancers. Case blood was drawn when the lesion was first found; control blood after infection became undetectable. Controls' single incident HPV16 infection cleared within 12 months without precancer.

Produced via immunoSEQ multiplex PCR; TCRdb's table is partial and in-frame only. This table lists tens of thousands of clones. A word on this clone: Its target is not known. The CDR3 end falls 3 residues outside the read, so it is completed with the germline J gene.

Study-wide points: TRBV6-7 abundance was lower in cases than controls (around 0.1% versus 0.15%).

V was clipped by 0 bases and J by 7 bases, with 21 bases between them. The germline V gene encodes CDR1 GTSNPN and CDR2 SVGIG (reference sequence). The CDR3 length is 17 residues. Sample: blood buffy coat. The chain joins TRBV30 to TRBJ1-4; possibly TRBD1 for D (5 bases). The TCR was taken from a woman between 18 and 70 years old with a cervical HPV16 infection that either progressed to CIN3+ or cleared (not recorded which). The DNA read from the CDR3 is TGTGCCTGGAGTGTACGTTTAGTTGGGCAGGGCGGTGAAAAA. This codes for CAWSVRLVGQGGEK. The whole CDR3 region reads CAWSVRLVGQGGEKLFF.